One sample yielded the 23 T cell receptor beta chains listed below, sequenced in a study of CD8+ T cells in alopecia areata (dated by TCRdb to 2017 to 2018). This sample's time point label indicates: around 26 weeks on oral tofacitinib. In light of the paper, this sample's treatment or condition label describes: oral pan-JAK inhibitor, 5-10 mg twice daily. Library construction relied on the immunoSEQ multiplex PCR assay. RNA was extracted from all samples and reverse transcribed into cDNA, which served as template for TCR sequencing. TCRdb obtained this table from immuneACCESS and retained in-frame rearrangements with V and J assigned. These tables miss some clones; where compared with another copy, unresolved V genes account for less than half of the shortfall, and the remainder is unexplained. For this sample there are fewer than 110,000 clones; 84% appear just once. The ten largest clones capture around a quarter of the sample.

The sequenced sample was CD8+ T cells sorted from blood, obtained at week 24, from a patient treated with tofacitinib. The receptors shown here come from a human donor with alopecia areata.

This chain connects TRBV4-2 to TRBJ2-3; possible D gene TRBD1, 5 bases. The V end was cut by 2 bases, the J end by 2 bases, with 17 bases between. CDR3 length: 17 residues. CDR1 and CDR2 (germline): LGHNA, YNFKEQ. CDR3 coding DNA: TGTGCCAGCAGCCAATTAGACAGTCTCCTCGCCACAGATACGCAGTATTTT. Its translation is CASSQLDSLLATDTQYF.

A note on this clone: An end of the junction differs from the germline gene, which may be a read error. This chain uses TRBV5-6 with TRBJ1-1; D is perhaps TRBD1 (5 bases). Germline CDR1 is SGHDT and CDR2 is YYEEEE. The CDR3 has 13 amino acids. Here the CDR3 reads CVSSWTSHTEAFF. Written as DNA, the CDR3 is TGTGTCAGCAGCTGGACATCCCACACTGAAGCTTTCTTT.

This chain links TRBV11-2 with TRBJ2-1, with 10 nucleotides matching TRBD2. From germline, CDR1 is SGHAT and CDR2 FQNNGV. This CDR3 region has 14 residues. The trim removed 1 base at V and 13 bases at J, leaving 7 bases unmatched. The CDR3 spells CASSLGTSGVGQFF. The CDR3, as DNA: TGTGCCAGCAGCTTAGGCACTAGCGGGGTCGGTCAGTTCTTC.

The rearrangement links TRBV5-4 to TRBJ2-2; 7 nucleotides line up with TRBD2. Germline V lookup: CDR1 SGHNT, CDR2 YYREEE (reference sequence). This CDR3 contains 18 residues. The ends lost 3 bases at V and 6 bases at J; junction bases unmatched: 17. CDR3 region: CASSWVPGRLGGAGELFF. CDR3 nucleotides: TGTGCCAGCAGCTGGGTTCCGGGACGCCTGGGGGGGGCCGGGGAGCTGTTTTTT. The variable domain in full, completed from reference TRBV5-4 and TRBJ2-2, reads ETGVTQSPTHLIKTRGQQVTLRCSSQSGHNTVSWYQQALGQGPQFIFQYYREEENGRGNFPPRFSGLQFPNYSSELNVNALELDDSALYLCASSWVPGRLGGAGELFFGEGSRLTVL.

This chain links TRBV5-1 with TRBJ2-3; TRBD2 aligns across 7 bases. The CDR3 contains 16 residues. The germline V gene has CDR1 SGHRS and CDR2 YFSETQ. V dropped 5 bases and J dropped 3; count of bases not matched to a gene: 12. CDR3 coding DNA: TGCGCCAGCAGGCGTATGGAGAGCGGGGAAACAGATACGCAGTATTTT. This encodes CASRRMESGETDTQYF.

The J gene is TRBJ1-2, the V gene TRBV7-9; a weak D match, TRBD1 (6 bases). V lost 2 bases and J lost 6, with 10 bases in between. The V gene's germline CDR1 is SEHNR and CDR2 FQNEAQ (reference sequence). CDR3 length: 13 residues. The CDR3 region is CASSLTSGDGYTF. CDR3 sequence (DNA): TGTGCCAGCAGCTTAACATCAGGGGATGGCTACACCTTC. Together with reference TRBV7-9 and TRBJ1-2, the CDR3 gives the full variable domain: DTGVSQNPRHKITKRGQNVTFRCDPISEHNRLYWYRQTLGQGPEFLTYFQNEAQLEKSRLLSDRFSAERPKGSFSTLEIQRTEQGDSAMYLCASSLTSGDGYTFGSGTRLTVV.

The CDR3 nucleotides read TGTGCCAGCAGTTTCTTCACCGGGGAGCTGTTTTTT. It yields the protein CASSFFTGELFF. This sequence joins TRBV27 and TRBJ2-2; D not resolved. There are 12 residues in the CDR3. CDR1 and CDR2 (germline): MNHEY, SMNVEV (reference sequence). V dropped 3 bases and J dropped 4 bases, with 3 bases sitting between them.

The rearrangement links TRBV5-1 to TRBJ2-1; D uncertain. The CDR3 length is 13 residues. The germline V gene encodes CDR1 SGHRS and CDR2 YFSETQ. Trimming removed 1 base from V and 0 bases from J, with 2 bases in between. The CDR3 sequence is CASSLSSYNEQFF. In DNA, the CDR3 is TGCGCCAGCAGCTTGAGCTCCTACAATGAGCAGTTCTTC.

The gene calls are TRBV2 and TRBJ1-4, with D unclear. The CDR3 is 13 amino acids. Trimming took 7 bases from V and 7 from J, leaving 13 bases between them. CDR1 and CDR2 from the germline V gene are SNHLY and FYNNEI. The CDR3 is CASKEGSSEKLFF. The CDR3, as DNA: TGTGCCAGCAAAGAAGGAAGTTCTGAAAAACTGTTTTTT. Full variable domain (missing parts from reference TRBV2 and TRBJ1-4): EPEVTQTPSHQVTQMGQEVILRCVPISNHLYFYWYRQILGQKVEFLVSFYNNEISEKSEIFDDQFSVERPDGSNFTLKIRSTKLEDSAMYFCASKEGSSEKLFFGSGTQLSVL.

This clone was observed a few times. The rearrangement joins TRBV29-1 to TRBJ1-2, with 10 positions matching TRBD1. CDR1 is SQVTM, CDR2 ANQGSEA, per germline. The CDR3 length is 15 residues. Germline trimming cut 6 bases from V and 8 bases from J; bases unmatched to any gene: 15. CDR3 DNA: TGCAGCGTACTTGACCGGGACAGGGGTGGAGAAGGCTACACCTTC. Protein product: CSVLDRDRGGEGYTF. The full variable domain, with the rest looked up from reference TRBV29-1 and TRBJ1-2, is SAVISQKPSRDICQRGTSLTIQCQVDSQVTMMFWYRQQPGQSLTLIATANQGSEATYESGFVIDKFPISRPNLTFSTLTVSNMSPEDSSIYLCSVLDRDRGGEGYTFGSGTRLTVV.

V gene TRBV4-1 combines with J gene TRBJ2-7, with 8 bases fitting TRBD1. The V segment lost 1 base and the J segment 2 bases; nucleotides outside the gene matches: 4. Germline CDR1 MGHRA, CDR2 YSYEKL. The CDR3 is 15 residues long. This chain's CDR3 is CASSQVRTGTYEQYF. The CDR3 nucleotides are TGCGCCAGCAGCCAAGTGCGGACAGGGACCTACGAGCAGTACTTC.

V gene TRBV7-8 combines with J gene TRBJ2-7, with a weak D call TRBD2 (7 bases). V was trimmed by 2 bases and J by 6 bases, leaving 17 bases between them. Germline CDR1 is SGHVS and CDR2 is FQNEAQ. The CDR3 runs to 15 residues. CDR3 residues: CASSLNGGPGSEQYF. CDR3 coding DNA: TGTGCCAGCAGCTTAAACGGGGGGCCCGGAAGCGAGCAGTACTTC.

The chain employs TRBV29-1 and TRBJ2-5; possibly TRBD1 or TRBD2 for D (5 bases each). The V gene lost 4 bases and the J gene lost 4 bases, with 10 bases spanning the gap. Germline lookup yields CDR1 SQVTM and CDR2 ANQGSEA. The CDR3 consists of 12 residues. CDR3 sequence: CSVVGGRETQYF. The CDR3 DNA reads as TGCAGCGTTGTTGGGGGACGAGAGACCCAGTACTTC.

This chain links TRBV11-2 with TRBJ1-2, with D hard to call. The CDR3 is 13 amino acids. Germline lookup yields CDR1 SGHAT and CDR2 FQNNGV. V lost 4 bases, J lost 8 bases, and 14 bases lay in between. The CDR3 region is CASSSGFSEGYTF. The CDR3 DNA reads TGTGCCAGCAGCTCCGGGTTTTCGGAAGGCTACACCTTC.

This clone appeared once. The chain carries TRBV27 and TRBJ2-7, with 7 nucleotides matching TRBD1. The CDR3 contains 16 residues. The J segment lost 3 bases and the V segment lost 5 bases, leaving 13 bases of the junction unmatched. Germline CDR1 is MNHEY and CDR2 is SMNVEV (reference sequence). CDR3 amino acids: CASSKQGRGVYYEQYF. CDR3 nucleotide sequence: TGTGCCAGCAGTAAACAGGGGAGAGGGGTTTACTACGAGCAGTACTTC.

V gene TRBV15 combines with J gene TRBJ1-2, with 9 bases identical to TRBD1. Germline V gene sequence: CDR1 LNHNV, CDR2 YYDKDF (reference sequence). The CDR3 length is 14 residues. The V segment lost 1 base and the J segment 5 bases; nucleotides outside the gene matches: 2. CDR3 loop: CATSRGGQGYGYTF. The CDR3 region has the DNA TGTGCCACCAGCAGAGGCGGACAGGGGTATGGCTACACCTTC.

V gene TRBV5-5 combines with J gene TRBJ2-7, with D unresolved. This CDR3 is built from 15 residues. Trimming removed 5 bases at V and 0 bases at J, with 15 bases between. Germline CDR1 reads SGHKS; CDR2 reads YYEKEE (reference sequence). The chain's CDR3 is CASSVNLAYSYEQYF. The CDR3 coding sequence is TGTGCCAGCAGTGTGAATCTGGCATACTCCTACGAGCAGTACTTC.

The V call is TRBV9, the J call TRBJ2-7; D gene uncertain. This CDR3 contains 14 residues. CDR1 is SGDLS and CDR2 is YYNGEE in the germline V gene. With 0 bases removed from V and 4 bases from J, the gap between germline ends came to 11 bases. This CDR3 is CASSVEPFPYEQYF. CDR3 DNA sequence: TGTGCCAGCAGCGTAGAGCCTTTTCCATACGAGCAGTACTTC. Using reference TRBV9 and TRBJ2-7 for the parts outside the CDR3, the full variable domain is DSGVTQTPKHLITATGQRVTLRCSPRSGDLSVYWYQQSLDQGLQFLIQYYNGEERAKGNILERFSAQQFPDLHSELNLSSLELGDSALYFCASSVEPFPYEQYFGPGTRLTVT.

V usage is TRBV2 and J usage is TRBJ2-1; 9 nucleotides agree with TRBD2. The CDR3 is 15 amino acids. CDR1 and CDR2 (germline): SNHLY, FYNNEI. The V gene end was trimmed by 2 bases and the J gene end by 4 bases; junction bases not matched to a gene: 3. CDR3 bases: TGTGCCAGCAGTGAAACAGCGGGGGGTTACAATGAGCAGTTCTTC. Protein sequence: CASSETAGGYNEQFF.

J is TRBJ2-7 and V is TRBV27; D perhaps matches TRBD1 (5 bases). Germline-derived CDR1 and CDR2 are MNHEY and SMNVEV (reference sequence). This CDR3 is 15 amino acids long. Between the trimmed V and J ends, which lost 5 bases and 5 bases, there was a span of 19 bases. The CDR3 nucleotides are TGTGCCAGCAGTCCAATCGGACAAAGGAAAAACGAGCAGTACTTC. Its protein is CASSPIGQRKNEQYF.

The chain recombines TRBV10-3 with TRBJ2-1; possibly TRBD1 for D (8 bases). Germline V gene data show CDR1 as ENHRY and CDR2 as SYGVKD. Trimming took 3 bases from V and 5 from J, leaving 17 bases between them. The CDR3 contains 16 residues. CDR3 nucleotides: TGTGCCATCAGTGACCTATGGACAGGGACTAACAATGAGCAGTTCTTC. Translating gives CAISDLWTGTNNEQFF.

The chain uses TRBV5-1 and TRBJ1-2, with 8 bases matching TRBD1. Germline V CDR1 and CDR2: SGHRS, YFSETQ. This CDR3 has 15 residues. V was clipped by 4 bases and J by 4 bases; unmatched bases: 9. CDR3 bases: TGCGCCAGCAGCCTCCGACAGGGGAATTTCTATGGCTACACCTTC. This sequence encodes CASSLRQGNFYGYTF.

This rearrangement joins TRBV6-1 to TRBJ2-7; possible D gene TRBD1, 6 bases. Per the germline V gene, CDR1 is MNHNS and CDR2 is SASEGT. This CDR3 comprises 15 residues. Deletions cut 2 bases from V and 4 bases from J, with 15 bases between. The chain's CDR3 is CASSESTGEGYEQYF. The CDR3 nucleotides are TGTGCCAGCAGTGAATCGACAGGCGAAGGGTACGAGCAGTACTTC.